The present T cell receptor (beta chain) was sequenced within a study of cytomegalovirus exposure and HLA in healthy donors. Study outcomes and limitations: Several top significant clusters appeared, in a later analysis, to be linked to common viral pathogens.

The germline V gene has CDR1 SEHNR and CDR2 FQNEAQ (reference sequence). The CDR3 has 17 amino acids. Trimming removed 5 bases from V and 0 bases from J; junction bases left unmatched: 12. In regard to this clone: As yet, its antigen is unknown.

The PCR used 60 Vbeta and 13 Jbeta primers. Measured with immunoSEQ multiplex PCR; TCRdb has only the in-frame clones, and not every one. Of around 130,000 clones listed, 65% to 80% were seen once; the top ten hold about 1.7%. The clonotype comes from a woman aged 40 to 50 in good health and CMV-seronegative. The sequenced material came from PBMCs. The chain is built from TRBV7-9 and TRBJ1-2; TRBD1 matches at 7 bases. The CDR3 nucleotides are TGTGCCAGCAGCCAAGGGACAGTCAGTCCGGCTAACTATGGCTACACCTTC. Encoded protein: CASSQGTVSPANYGYTF. Looking up the rest from reference TRBV7-9 and TRBJ1-2 gives the full variable domain: DTGVSQNPRHKITKRGQNVTFRCDPISEHNRLYWYRQTLGQGPEFLTYFQNEAQLEKSRLLSDRFSAERPKGSFSTLEIQRTEQGDSAMYLCASSQGTVSPANYGYTFGSGTRLTVV.